These 30 T cell receptor beta chains share one sample of origin, sequenced in a study. Via MiXCR, TCRdb re-called the RT-PCR reads, giving one row per CDR3 protein. Of fewer than 800,000 distinct CDR3 sequences detected, 13% to 15% appear once; the ten largest clones hold roughly 3.9%. Material for sequencing was memory CD4+ T cells from blood. Receptors were obtained from a female donor in good health, serving as a healthy control.

At least ten counts were recorded for this clonotype. The chain recombines TRBV28 with TRBJ2-5, with D uncertain. CDR1 and CDR2 from the germline V gene are MDHEN and SYDVKM. With 3 bases removed from V and 5 bases from J, the gap between germline ends came to 4 bases. CDR3 size: 11 residues. The CDR3 sequence: CASSFVETQYF. DNA of the CDR3: TGTGCCAGCAGTTTTGTGGAGACCCAGTACTTC.

This clonotype came up a few times. The V gene is TRBV12-3 or TRBV12-4, the J gene TRBJ2-7, with 7 bases that match TRBD1. The J segment lost 0 bases and the V segment lost 2 bases, leaving 10 bases of the junction unmatched. CDR3 length: 17 residues. The CDR3 sequence: CASSLQTGQRSSYEQYF. CDR3 nucleotide sequence: TGTGCCAGCAGTTTACAAACGGGACAGCGTAGCTCCTACGAGCAGTACTTC.

This clonotype was counted a few times. The J gene is TRBJ2-1, the V gene TRBV5-6; D gene uncertain. This CDR3 comprises 13 residues. In germline, CDR1 is SGHDT, CDR2 YYEEEE. With 0 bases removed from V and 5 bases from J, the gap between germline ends came to 6 bases. CDR3 sequence: CASSLDLHNEQFF. CDR3 bases: TGTGCCAGCAGCTTGGACTTGCACAATGAGCAGTTCTTC.

This chain's CDR3 is CASSVVPGGNTIYF. CDR3 in DNA: TGTGCCAGCAGCGTAGTTCCAGGTGGAAACACCATATATTTT. This rearrangement joins TRBV9 to TRBJ1-3; D is unresolved. Trimming removed 0 bases from V and 3 bases from J, with 7 bases in between. Germline V CDR1 and CDR2: SGDLS, YYNGEE. This CDR3 has 14 residues.

The gene calls are TRBV20-1 and TRBJ2-3, with D perhaps given as TRBD1 or TRBD2 (5 bases each). V lost 1 base to trimming and J lost 9 bases, with 14 bases between them. Germline CDR1 and CDR2: DFQATT and SNEGSKA (reference sequence). This CDR3 comprises 13 residues. CDR3 sequence: CSARGLVGTTQYF. The CDR3 coding sequence is TGCAGTGCTAGAGGACTCGTTGGGACCACGCAGTATTTT.

This clonotype appeared many times. This rearrangement joins TRBV12-3 or TRBV12-4 to TRBJ2-5, with 7 bases lining up with TRBD1. CDR3 size: 15 residues. V shed 4 bases, J shed 3 bases, and the junction held 8 bases outside the gene matches. The DNA for the CDR3 is TGTGCCAGCAGTTCCCGGCCCGGGACAGAAGAGACCCAGTACTTC. This translates into CASSSRPGTEETQYF.

This sequence joins TRBV4-1 and TRBJ2-2, with TRBD1 identical over 7 bases. The CDR3 is 14 amino acids. V dropped 6 bases and J dropped 7; count of bases not matched to a gene: 8. CDR1 is MGHRA and CDR2 is YSYEKL in the germline V gene. The CDR3 sequence is CASRDYRGGGELFF. For the CDR3, the DNA is TGCGCCAGCAGAGACTACAGGGGCGGCGGGGAGCTGTTTTTT.

The sample holds a few counts of this clonotype. A read error may account for a junction end that differs from germline. The V and J genes are TRBV7-9 and TRBJ2-7; weak D call: TRBD2 (7 bases). Germline V gene data show CDR1 as SEHNR and CDR2 as FQNEAQ (reference sequence). The CDR3 has 15 amino acids. The CDR3 loop is CASSLAVGGPYEQYF. Written as DNA, the CDR3 is TGTGCCAGCAGCCTAGCGGTCGGGGGGCCCTACGAGCAGTACTTC. The full variable domain, completed using reference TRBV7-9 and TRBJ2-7, is DTGVSQNPRHKITKRGQNVTFRCDPISEHNRLYWYRQTLGQGPEFLTYFQNEAQLEKSRLLSDRFSAERPKGSFSTLEIQRTEQGDSAMYLCASSLAVGGPYEQYFGPGTRLTVT.

This clonotype was counted a few times. Since the CDR3 does not end with the conserved phenylalanine or tryptophan, this likely comes from a read error. V gene TRBV5-1 combines with J gene TRBJ1-1; 8 bases are shared with TRBD1. CDR3 length equals 15 residues. V was pared by 3 bases and J by 3 bases, with 7 bases of the junction left unmatched. Germline values: CDR1 SGHRS, CDR2 YFSETQ. In nucleotides, the CDR3 is TGCGCCAGCAGCTCCCCCGAACAGGGGGACACTGAAGCTTTCTCT. It yields the protein CASSSPEQGDTEAFS.

In this sample, this clonotype turned up many times. The genes are TRBV27 and TRBJ2-1; 10 nucleotides align to TRBD1. V shed 8 bases, J shed 7 bases, and the junction held 5 bases outside the gene matches. The CDR3 is 13 residues long. CDR1 is MNHEY, CDR2 SMNVEV, per germline (reference sequence). The CDR3 region has the DNA TGTGCCAGCGGGGACAGGGGTCAAAATGAGCAGTTCTTC. Its translation is CASGDRGQNEQFF.

The V and J genes are TRBV9 and TRBJ1-1; D perhaps matches TRBD1 (6 bases). The length of the CDR3 is 15 residues. The V end lost 3 bases, the J end lost 5 bases, and 17 bases lay between the germline ends. CDR1 is SGDLS, CDR2 YYNGEE, per germline. The CDR3 protein is CASSGGPQGKTEAFF. DNA for the CDR3: TGTGCCAGCAGCGGAGGCCCGCAGGGGAAAACTGAAGCTTTCTTT.

This clonotype was seen ten or more times. The V gene is TRBV4-2, the J gene TRBJ2-3; TRBD2 aligns across 9 bases. Trimming at V came to 4 bases and at J to 4 bases, leaving 9 bases not matched to a gene. The germline V gene encodes CDR1 LGHNA and CDR2 YNFKEQ. The CDR3 spans 16 residues. CDR3 loop: CASSPASGIEADTQYF. CDR3 DNA: TGTGCCAGCAGCCCGGCTAGCGGGATTGAGGCAGATACGCAGTATTTT.

The chain has TRBV9 and TRBJ2-7; D ambiguous. Germline values: CDR1 SGDLS, CDR2 YYNGEE. With 3 bases removed from V and 2 bases from J, the gap between germline ends came to 12 bases. The CDR3 consists of 14 residues. In nucleotides, the CDR3 is TGTGCCAGCAGCGCGGGCTCTGGCCCCTACGAGCAGTACTTC. This sequence encodes CASSAGSGPYEQYF.

The V call is TRBV10-3, the J call TRBJ2-5; weak D call: TRBD2 (6 bases). V lost 4 bases and J 0 bases, leaving 9 bases between the germline ends. CDR3 length: 14 residues. The V gene's germline CDR1 is ENHRY and CDR2 SYGVKD. The CDR3, as DNA: TGTGCCATCAGTGGGGGACTTCACCAAGAGACCCAGTACTTC. This gives the protein CAISGGLHQETQYF.

V usage is TRBV5-5 and J usage is TRBJ1-2; no reliable D call. Germline CDR1 reads SGHKS; CDR2 reads YYEKEE (reference sequence). The CDR3 loop spans 19 amino acids. V was shortened by 4 bases and J by 6 bases, with 31 bases between the two germline ends. CDR3 in DNA: TGTGCCAGCAGCACTGAAGGCGGCGCGGGGAGAAGGGTCGGCGATGGCTACACCTTC. The encoded protein is CASSTEGGAGRRVGDGYTF.

The V gene is TRBV14, the J gene TRBJ2-2; 8 bases match TRBD1. V trimming: 3 bases; J trimming: 2 bases; junction bases outside the gene matches: 5. The CDR3 runs 16 residues. Germline V CDR1 and CDR2: SGHDN, FVKESK. The CDR3 reads CASSQWTGPNTGELFF. CDR3 nucleotides: TGTGCCAGCAGCCAGTGGACAGGGCCCAACACCGGGGAGCTGTTTTTT.

In the case of this clonotype: A much larger clone lies a single base off, so this may be a read error. The rearrangement links TRBV29-1 to TRBJ1-5; TRBD1 is a possible D gene (6 bases). This CDR3 is built from 12 residues. V was trimmed by 8 bases and J by 6 bases, leaving 14 bases between them. Germline CDR1 and CDR2: SQVTM and ANQGSEA. CDR3 protein: CSSGGWGQPQHF. CDR3 in DNA: TGCAGCTCCGGGGGCTGGGGTCAGCCCCAGCATTTT. The full variable domain, with the rest looked up from reference TRBV29-1 and TRBJ1-5, is SAVISQKPSRDICQRGTSLTIQCQVDSQVTMMFWYRQQPGQSLTLIATANQGSEATYESGFVIDKFPISRPNLTFSTLTVSNMSPEDSSIYLCSSGGWGQPQHFGDGTRLSIL.

The table lists this clonotype with many counts. This sequence joins TRBV18 and TRBJ2-5, with 11 bases matching TRBD2. CDR3 size: 19 residues. The V gene's germline CDR1 is KGHSH and CDR2 LQKENI. V lost 4 bases to trimming and J lost 2 bases; unmatched junction nucleotides: 15. The CDR3 here is CASSQKYAPGTSGQETQYF. As DNA, the CDR3 is TGTGCCAGCTCACAAAAATATGCTCCCGGGACTAGCGGACAAGAGACCCAGTACTTC.

This clonotype was found a few times. The chain is built from TRBV7-3 and TRBJ1-4; 8 nucleotides agree with TRBD1. From germline, CDR1 is SGHTA and CDR2 FQGTGA. The CDR3 contains 13 residues. The trim removed 8 bases at V and 5 bases at J, leaving 4 bases unmatched. The CDR3 loop is CASGTGRNEKLFF. CDR3 DNA: TGTGCCAGCGGGACAGGAAGAAATGAAAAACTGTTTTTT.

This clonotype was seen more than once but under ten times. One end of the junction does not line up with germline, which may come from a read error. The CDR3 sequence is CASSAFWDTEAFF. The CDR3 DNA sequence: TGTGCCAGCAGTGCCTTTTGGGACACCGAAGCTTTCTTT. This rearrangement joins TRBV6-1 to TRBJ1-1; D is possibly TRBD1 (6 bases). Per germline, CDR1 MNHNS and CDR2 SASEGT. CDR3 size: 13 residues.

The chain couples TRBV4-3 to TRBJ2-1; TRBD1 matches at 10 bases. There are 16 residues in the CDR3. Trimming cost V 1 base and J 4 bases; bases outside gene matches: 4. Germline V gene data show CDR1 as LGHNA and CDR2 as YSLEER. The CDR3 region has the DNA TGCGCCAGCAGCCAAGCGACAGGGGGCCTATACAATGAGCAGTTCTTC. Protein: CASSQATGGLYNEQFF.

The chain uses TRBV5-1 and TRBJ2-2; 12 nucleotides align to TRBD2. Germline V gene sequence: CDR1 SGHRS, CDR2 YFSETQ. The J segment lost 6 bases and the V segment lost 4 bases, leaving 10 bases of the junction unmatched. CDR3 length equals 17 residues. Here the CDR3 DNA reads TGCGCCAGCAGCCTTGAAATCCTAGCGGGAGGGCCCGGGGAGCTGTTTTTT. As protein: CASSLEILAGGPGELFF.

This clonotype was seen only a few times. V usage is TRBV12-3 or TRBV12-4 and J usage is TRBJ1-1; no clear D. This CDR3 spans 12 amino acids. V was cut by 2 bases and J by 8 bases, with 9 bases left in between. The CDR3 sequence is CASSLNGWEAFF. DNA of the CDR3: TGTGCCAGCAGTTTAAATGGGTGGGAAGCTTTCTTT.

This clonotype was picked up a small number of times. The gene calls are TRBV7-9 and TRBJ2-1; D possibly uses TRBD1 or TRBD2 (5 bases each). This CDR3 has 12 amino acids. Trimming cost V 5 bases and J 9 bases, with 11 bases left between them. Germline values: CDR1 SEHNR, CDR2 FQNEAQ (reference sequence). CDR3 amino acids: CASSESRGEQFF. In nucleotides, the CDR3 is TGTGCCAGCAGCGAATCGAGGGGTGAGCAGTTCTTC.

This clonotype was seen only a few times. The chain uses TRBV9 and TRBJ1-2, with D possibly matching TRBD1 (6 bases). Germline V gene sequence: CDR1 SGDLS, CDR2 YYNGEE. The germline V and J ends were trimmed by 7 bases and 2 bases, with 24 bases remaining between them. The CDR3 totals 17 residues. CDR3 nucleotides: TGTGCCAGCCGGAAGGGGGGACGCCCGGACCACAACTATGGCTACACCTTC. Its protein product is CASRKGGRPDHNYGYTF.

The V gene is TRBV14, the J gene TRBJ1-2; D remains ambiguous. V lost 1 base and J lost 3, with 6 bases in between. The germline V gene has CDR1 SGHDN and CDR2 FVKESK. The CDR3 totals 13 residues. The CDR3 sequence: CASSQGVHYGYTF. The CDR3 DNA reads as TGTGCCAGCAGCCAAGGCGTACACTATGGCTACACCTTC.

The chain uses TRBV28 and TRBJ2-1; D remains ambiguous. This CDR3 spans 15 amino acids. Germline V CDR1 and CDR2: MDHEN, SYDVKM. The V end lost 4 bases, the J end lost 3 bases, and 13 bases lay between the germline ends. The CDR3: CASSSGSDVYNEQFF. The DNA for the CDR3 is TGTGCCAGCAGTTCCGGGTCCGATGTCTACAATGAGCAGTTCTTC.

This clonotype was seen a handful of times. This chain links TRBV10-3 with TRBJ2-3, with a possible D match to TRBD2 (5 bases). CDR1 is ENHRY and CDR2 is SYGVKD in the germline V gene. The ends were cut back, 10 bases at V and 2 bases at J, with 13 bases in the middle. The CDR3 has 13 amino acids. CDR3 region: CATVGLFTDTQYF. CDR3 DNA: TGTGCCACCGTAGGACTTTTCACAGATACGCAGTATTTT.

CDR3 sequence: CASSPYGGVDTGELFF. For the CDR3, the DNA is TGTGCCAGCAGCCCGTACGGGGGAGTGGACACCGGGGAGCTGTTTTTT. This sequence joins TRBV7-2 and TRBJ2-2; D might be TRBD2 (6 bases). CDR1 is SGHTA, CDR2 FQGNSA, per germline. Deletions cut 5 bases from V and 3 bases from J, with 16 bases between. This CDR3 region has 16 residues.

This sequence joins TRBV6-5 and TRBJ2-7; D gene ambiguous. The CDR3 runs 14 residues. V lost 4 bases, J lost 3 bases, and 13 bases lay in between. Per the germline V gene, CDR1 is MNHEY and CDR2 is SVGAGI. This chain's CDR3 is CASSSSLINYEQYF. CDR3 coding DNA: TGTGCCAGCAGTTCCTCACTTATAAACTACGAGCAGTACTTC.